The clone carrying this T cell receptor beta chain was recorded a few times. The source of the sample is a study of early T cells in non-severe SARS-CoV-2 infection. Overall study context: Whole-blood bulk RNA, unsorted, was sequenced, and chains were unpaired.

Each CDR3 protein gets one entry after TCRdb re-called the 5' RACE reads with MiXCR. The sample contains 86,000 or so distinct CDR3 sequences, 5.5% to 7.5% of which appear only once. This clonotype was sampled from an adult who was a healthcare worker with PCR-confirmed SARS-CoV-2 infection or an uninfected control (not recorded which). Sequenced: whole blood.

In DNA form, the CDR3 reads TGTGCCAGCAGCCCACTCGGGACAGGGGTCAATGAGCAGTTCTTC. This gives the protein CASSPLGTGVNEQFF. This rearrangement joins TRBV7-9 to TRBJ2-1; the match to TRBD1 covers 10 bases. This CDR3 spans 15 amino acids. Germline CDR1 SEHNR, CDR2 FQNEAQ (reference sequence). Germline trimming cut 5 bases from V and 6 bases from J; bases unmatched to any gene: 7.